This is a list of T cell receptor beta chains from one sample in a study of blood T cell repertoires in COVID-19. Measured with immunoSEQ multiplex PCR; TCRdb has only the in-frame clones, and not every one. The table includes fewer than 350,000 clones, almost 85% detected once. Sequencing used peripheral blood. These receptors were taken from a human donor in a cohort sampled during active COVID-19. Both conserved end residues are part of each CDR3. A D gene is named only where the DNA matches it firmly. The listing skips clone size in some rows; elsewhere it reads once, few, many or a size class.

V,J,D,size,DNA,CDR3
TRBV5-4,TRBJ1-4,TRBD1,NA,TGTGCCAGCAGCGACCGTCATCTCCGGGACAGGGGAGGAAAACTGTTTTTT,CASSDRHLRDRGGKLFF
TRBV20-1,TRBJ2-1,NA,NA,TGCAGTGCGGGGAGCTGGGATGAGCAGTTCTTC,CSAGSWDEQFF
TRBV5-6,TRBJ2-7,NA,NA,TGTGCCAGCAGCTTGGTTGACACATACGAGCAGTACTTC,CASSLVDTYEQYF
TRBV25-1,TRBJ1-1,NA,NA,TGTGCCAGCAGTGAATATTCCGGGGTGAACACTGAAGCTTTCTTT,CASSEYSGVNTEAFF
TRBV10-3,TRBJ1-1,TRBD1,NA,TGTGCCATCCTGGGAACGCCAGGGGGTCGTAGCACTGAAGCTTTCTTT,CAILGTPGGRSTEAFF
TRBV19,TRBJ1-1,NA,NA,TGTGCCAGTACCCCACCCCCCGGACAGCAGAACACTGAAGCTTTCTTT,CASTPPPGQQNTEAFF
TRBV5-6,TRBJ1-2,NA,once,TGTGCCAGCAGCTTGCGGGGATACTATGGCTACACCTTC,CASSLRGYYGYTF
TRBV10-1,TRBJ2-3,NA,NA,TGCGCCAGCAGTGAGTCGAGGGATACGCAGTATTTT,CASSESRDTQYF
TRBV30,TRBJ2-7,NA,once,TGTGCCGGAGGGGATAGGGGAGAGCAGTACTTC,CAGGDRGEQYF
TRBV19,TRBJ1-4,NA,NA,TGTGCCAGTACTACTCCGGGACTGATTAATGAAAAACTGTTTTTT,CASTTPGLINEKLFF
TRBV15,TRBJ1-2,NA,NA,TGTGCCACCAGCAGAGACCCCGGGATGGGTTCGGGAGGGGGCTACACCTTC,CATSRDPGMGSGGGYTF
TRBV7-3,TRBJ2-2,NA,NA,TGTGCCAGCTCATGGGGGCCGGACACCGGGGAGCTGTTTTTT,CASSWGPDTGELFF
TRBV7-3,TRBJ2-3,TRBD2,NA,TGTGCCAGCAGCCTCAAGCGGGGGGGCTCAGATACGCAGTATTTT,CASSLKRGGSDTQYF
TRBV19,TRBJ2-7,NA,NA,TGTGCCAGTAGTATAGGGGGGGACGAGCAGTACTTC,CASSIGGDEQYF
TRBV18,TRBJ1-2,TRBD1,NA,TGTGCCAGCTCAACCACAGGGGTGAACTATGGCTACACCTTC,CASSTTGVNYGYTF
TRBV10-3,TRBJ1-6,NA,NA,TGTGCCATCAGTGTGCAAGGACCCAGGGATTCACCCCTCCACTTT,CAISVQGPRDSPLHF
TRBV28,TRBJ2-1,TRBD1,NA,TGTGCCAGCAGTTTACCCAGGGGGCAGGAGCAGTTCTTC,CASSLPRGQEQFF
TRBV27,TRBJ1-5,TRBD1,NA,TGTGCCAGCAGTTTATTGGGGACAGCGAATCAGCCCCAGCATTTT,CASSLLGTANQPQHF
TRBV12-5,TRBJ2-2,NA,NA,TGTGCTAGTGGTTTGGCAGAAAAACTCGGACAGCACACCGGGGAGCTGTTTTTT,CASGLAEKLGQHTGELFF
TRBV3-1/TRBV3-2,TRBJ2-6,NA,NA,TGTGCCAGCAGCCAAGATCTCCGGGGGAGTGGGGCCAACGTCCTGACTTTC,CASSQDLRGSGANVLTF
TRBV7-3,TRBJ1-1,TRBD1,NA,TGTGCCAGCAGCTACGGACAGGGACGGAACACTGAAGCTTTCTTT,CASSYGQGRNTEAFF
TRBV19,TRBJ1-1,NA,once,TGTGCCAGTAGTGTGAGCGGGGGGAACACTGAAGCTTTCTTT,CASSVSGGNTEAFF
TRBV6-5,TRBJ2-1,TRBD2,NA,TGTGCCAGCAGTTACGGGGGGGGGACCACCTACAATGAGCAGTTCTTC,CASSYGGGTTYNEQFF
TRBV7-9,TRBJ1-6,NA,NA,TGTGCCAGCAGACATGACAGTACGACCTCACCCCTCCACTTT,CASRHDSTTSPLHF